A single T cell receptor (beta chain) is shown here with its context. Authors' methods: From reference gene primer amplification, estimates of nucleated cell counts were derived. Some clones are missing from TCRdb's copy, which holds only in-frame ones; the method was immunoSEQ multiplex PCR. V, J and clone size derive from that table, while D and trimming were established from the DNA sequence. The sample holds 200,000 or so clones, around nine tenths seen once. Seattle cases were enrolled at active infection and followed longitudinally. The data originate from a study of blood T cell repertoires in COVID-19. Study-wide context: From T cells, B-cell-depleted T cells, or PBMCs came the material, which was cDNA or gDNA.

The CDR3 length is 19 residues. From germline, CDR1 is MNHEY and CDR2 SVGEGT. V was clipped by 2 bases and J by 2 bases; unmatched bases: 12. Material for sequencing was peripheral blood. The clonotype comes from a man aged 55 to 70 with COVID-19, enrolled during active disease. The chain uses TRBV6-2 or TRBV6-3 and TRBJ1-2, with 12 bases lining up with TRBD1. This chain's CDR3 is CASSYLFGTGGAGNYGYTF. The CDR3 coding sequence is TGTGCCAGCAGTTACCTCTTTGGGACAGGGGGCGCCGGAAACTATGGCTACACCTTC.